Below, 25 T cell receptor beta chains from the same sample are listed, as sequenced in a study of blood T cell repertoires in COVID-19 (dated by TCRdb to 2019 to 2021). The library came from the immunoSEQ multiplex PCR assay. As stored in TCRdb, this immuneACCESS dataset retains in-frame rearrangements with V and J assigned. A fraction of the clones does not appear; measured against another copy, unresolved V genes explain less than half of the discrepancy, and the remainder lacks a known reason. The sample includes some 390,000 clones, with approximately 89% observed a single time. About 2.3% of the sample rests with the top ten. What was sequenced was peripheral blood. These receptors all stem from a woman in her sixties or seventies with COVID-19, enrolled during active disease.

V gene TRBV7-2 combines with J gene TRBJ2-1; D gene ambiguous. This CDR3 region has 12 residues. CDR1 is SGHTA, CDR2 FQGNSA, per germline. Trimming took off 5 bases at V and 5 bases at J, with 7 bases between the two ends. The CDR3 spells CASSPGNNEQFF. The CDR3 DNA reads TGTGCCAGCAGCCCGGGTAACAATGAGCAGTTCTTC.

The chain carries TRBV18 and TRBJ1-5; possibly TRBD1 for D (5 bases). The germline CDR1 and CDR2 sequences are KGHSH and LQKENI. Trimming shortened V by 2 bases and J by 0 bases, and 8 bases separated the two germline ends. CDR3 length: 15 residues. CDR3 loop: CASSPTQGSNQPQHF. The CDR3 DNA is TGTGCCAGCTCACCAACCCAGGGTAGCAATCAGCCCCAGCATTTT.

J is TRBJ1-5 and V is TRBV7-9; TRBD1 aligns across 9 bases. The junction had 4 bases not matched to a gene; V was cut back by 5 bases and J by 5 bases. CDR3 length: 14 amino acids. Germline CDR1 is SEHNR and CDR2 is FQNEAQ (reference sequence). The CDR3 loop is CASSRGQGDQPQHF. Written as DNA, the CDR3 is TGTGCCAGCAGCCGGGGACAGGGCGATCAGCCCCAGCATTTT. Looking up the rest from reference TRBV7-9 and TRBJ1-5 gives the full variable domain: DTGVSQNPRHKITKRGQNVTFRCDPISEHNRLYWYRQTLGQGPEFLTYFQNEAQLEKSRLLSDRFSAERPKGSFSTLEIQRTEQGDSAMYLCASSRGQGDQPQHFGDGTRLSIL.

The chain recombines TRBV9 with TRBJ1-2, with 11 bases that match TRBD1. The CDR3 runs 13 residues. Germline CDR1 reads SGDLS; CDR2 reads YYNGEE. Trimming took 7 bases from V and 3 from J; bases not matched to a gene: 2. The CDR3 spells CASGQGADYGYTF. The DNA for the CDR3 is TGTGCCAGCGGACAGGGGGCAGACTATGGCTACACCTTC. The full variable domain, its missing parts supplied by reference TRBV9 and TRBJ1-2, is DSGVTQTPKHLITATGQRVTLRCSPRSGDLSVYWYQQSLDQGLQFLIQYYNGEERAKGNILERFSAQQFPDLHSELNLSSLELGDSALYFCASGQGADYGYTFGSGTRLTVV.

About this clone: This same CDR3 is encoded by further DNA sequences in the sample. The CDR3: CASTGVSYEQYF. CDR3 DNA sequence: TGCGCCAGCACAGGGGTCTCCTACGAGCAGTACTTC. The J gene is TRBJ2-7, the V gene TRBV5-1; D might be TRBD1 (6 bases). Germline CDR1 is SGHRS and CDR2 is YFSETQ. The germline V and J ends were trimmed by 6 bases and 0 bases, with 7 bases remaining between them. The CDR3 spans 12 residues. Together with reference TRBV5-1 and TRBJ2-7, the CDR3 gives the full variable domain: KAGVTQTPRYLIKTRGQQVTLSCSPISGHRSVSWYQQTPGQGLQFLFEYFSETQRNKGNFPGRFSGRQFSNSRSEMNVSTLELGDSALYLCASTGVSYEQYFGPGTRLTVT.

CDR3 residues: CARSRTGLLWPQHF. DNA of the CDR3: TGTGCCAGAAGCCGCACAGGGCTCCTTTGGCCCCAGCATTTT. This chain uses TRBV5-3 with TRBJ1-5; D is possibly TRBD1 (6 bases). TRBV5-3 counts as an open reading frame of uncertain function. The CDR3 consists of 14 residues. Trimming removed 4 bases at V and 9 bases at J, with 17 bases between.

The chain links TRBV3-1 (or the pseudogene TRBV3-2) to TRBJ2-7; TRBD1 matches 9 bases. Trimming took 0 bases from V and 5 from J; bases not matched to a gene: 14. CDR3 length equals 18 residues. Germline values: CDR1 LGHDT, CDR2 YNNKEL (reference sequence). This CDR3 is CASSQDPPGTGRRDEQYF. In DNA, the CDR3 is TGTGCCAGCAGCCAAGATCCCCCCGGGACAGGGAGACGAGACGAGCAGTACTTC.

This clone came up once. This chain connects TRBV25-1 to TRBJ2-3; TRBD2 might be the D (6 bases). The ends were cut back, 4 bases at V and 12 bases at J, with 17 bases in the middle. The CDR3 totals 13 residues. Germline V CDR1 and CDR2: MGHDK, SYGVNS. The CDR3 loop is CASSVTSSRRQYF. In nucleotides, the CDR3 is TGTGCCAGCAGTGTAACTAGCTCCCGCCGCCAGTATTTT.

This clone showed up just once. Here the CDR3 reads CASSFVNYGYTF. The CDR3 nucleotides are TGTGCCAGCAGTTTCGTCAACTATGGCTACACCTTC. This chain connects TRBV12-3 or TRBV12-4 to TRBJ1-2; the D is unclear. The CDR3 loop spans 12 amino acids. V lost 3 bases, J lost 2 bases, and 4 bases lay in between.

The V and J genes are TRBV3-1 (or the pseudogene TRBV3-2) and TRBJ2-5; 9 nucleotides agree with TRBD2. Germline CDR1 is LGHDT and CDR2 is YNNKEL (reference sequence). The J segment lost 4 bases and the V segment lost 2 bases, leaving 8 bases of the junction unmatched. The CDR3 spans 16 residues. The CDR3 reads CASSQFIAGAGETQYF. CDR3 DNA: TGTGCCAGCAGCCAATTTATAGCGGGGGCGGGAGAGACCCAGTACTTC.

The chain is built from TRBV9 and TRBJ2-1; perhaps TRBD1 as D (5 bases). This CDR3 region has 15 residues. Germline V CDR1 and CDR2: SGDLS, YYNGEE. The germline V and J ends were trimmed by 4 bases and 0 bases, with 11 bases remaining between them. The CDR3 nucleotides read TGTGCCAGCAGCACACAGGCCACCTCCTACAATGAGCAGTTCTTC. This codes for CASSTQATSYNEQFF.

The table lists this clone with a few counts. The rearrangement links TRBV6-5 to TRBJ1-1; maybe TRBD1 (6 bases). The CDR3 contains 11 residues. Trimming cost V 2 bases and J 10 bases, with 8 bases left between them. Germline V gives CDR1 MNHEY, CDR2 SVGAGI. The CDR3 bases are TGTGCCAGCAGTTACAAAGGGGGAGCTTTCTTT. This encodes CASSYKGGAFF.

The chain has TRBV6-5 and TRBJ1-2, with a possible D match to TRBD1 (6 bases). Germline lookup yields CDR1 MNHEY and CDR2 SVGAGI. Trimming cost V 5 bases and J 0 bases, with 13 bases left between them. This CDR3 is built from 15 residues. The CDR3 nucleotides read TGTGCCAGCAGTAGATCAGGGGCCCCTAACTATGGCTACACCTTC. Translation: CASSRSGAPNYGYTF.

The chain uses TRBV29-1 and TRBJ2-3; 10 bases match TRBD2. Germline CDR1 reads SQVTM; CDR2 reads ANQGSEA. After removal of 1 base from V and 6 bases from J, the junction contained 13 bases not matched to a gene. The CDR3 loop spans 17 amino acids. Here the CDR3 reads CSVEGSSGGALQDTQYF. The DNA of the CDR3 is TGCAGCGTTGAAGGGTCTAGCGGGGGCGCGCTCCAGGATACGCAGTATTTT.

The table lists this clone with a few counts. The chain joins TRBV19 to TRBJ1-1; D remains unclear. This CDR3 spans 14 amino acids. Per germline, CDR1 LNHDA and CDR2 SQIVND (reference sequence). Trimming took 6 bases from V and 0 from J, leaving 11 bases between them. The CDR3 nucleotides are TGTGCCAGTAGCAGAGGACTGTTGAACACTGAAGCTTTCTTT. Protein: CASSRGLLNTEAFF.

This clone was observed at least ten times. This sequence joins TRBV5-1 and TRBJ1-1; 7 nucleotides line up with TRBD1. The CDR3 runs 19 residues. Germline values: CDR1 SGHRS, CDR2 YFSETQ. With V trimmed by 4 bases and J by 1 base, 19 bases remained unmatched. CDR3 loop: CASSRKMAGTVRENTEAFF. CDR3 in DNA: TGCGCCAGCAGCCGGAAAATGGCAGGGACAGTTAGAGAGAACACTGAAGCTTTCTTT.

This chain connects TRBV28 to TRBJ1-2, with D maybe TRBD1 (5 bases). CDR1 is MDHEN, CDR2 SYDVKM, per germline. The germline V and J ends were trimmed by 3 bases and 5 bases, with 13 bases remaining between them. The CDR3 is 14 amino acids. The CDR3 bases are TGTGCCAGCAGTTTGACAGCTAGTAATTATGGCTACACCTTC. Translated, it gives CASSLTASNYGYTF.

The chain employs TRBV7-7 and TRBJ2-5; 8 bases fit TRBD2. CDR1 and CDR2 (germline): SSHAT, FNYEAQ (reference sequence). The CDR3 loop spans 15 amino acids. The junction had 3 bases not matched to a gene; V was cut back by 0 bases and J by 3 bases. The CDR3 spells CASSLALAAKETQYF. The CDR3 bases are TGTGCCAGCAGCTTAGCACTAGCGGCTAAAGAGACCCAGTACTTC.

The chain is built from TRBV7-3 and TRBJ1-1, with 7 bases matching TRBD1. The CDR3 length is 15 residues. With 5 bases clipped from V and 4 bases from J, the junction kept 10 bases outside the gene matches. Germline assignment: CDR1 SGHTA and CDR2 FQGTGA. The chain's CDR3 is CASSQQTGSGTEAFF. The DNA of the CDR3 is TGTGCCAGCAGCCAGCAGACAGGGTCAGGCACTGAAGCTTTCTTT. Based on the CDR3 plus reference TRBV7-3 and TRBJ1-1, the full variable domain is GAGVSQTPSNKVTEKGKYVELRCDPISGHTALYWYRQSLGQGPEFLIYFQGTGAADDSGLPNDRFFAVRPEGSVSTLKIQRTERGDSAVYLCASSQQTGSGTEAFFGQGTRLTVV.

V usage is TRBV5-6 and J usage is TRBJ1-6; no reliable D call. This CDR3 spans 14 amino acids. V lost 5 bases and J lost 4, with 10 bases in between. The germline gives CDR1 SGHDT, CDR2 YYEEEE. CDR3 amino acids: CASRTSVYNSPLHF. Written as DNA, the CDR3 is TGTGCCAGCAGAACCAGTGTTTATAATTCACCCCTCCACTTT.

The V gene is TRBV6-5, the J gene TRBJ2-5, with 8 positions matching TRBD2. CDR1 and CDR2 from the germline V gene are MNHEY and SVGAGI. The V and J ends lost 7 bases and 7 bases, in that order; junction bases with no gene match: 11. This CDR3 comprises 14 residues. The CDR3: CASTQSSGAWTQYF. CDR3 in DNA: TGTGCCAGCACCCAAAGTAGCGGGGCCTGGACCCAGTACTTC.

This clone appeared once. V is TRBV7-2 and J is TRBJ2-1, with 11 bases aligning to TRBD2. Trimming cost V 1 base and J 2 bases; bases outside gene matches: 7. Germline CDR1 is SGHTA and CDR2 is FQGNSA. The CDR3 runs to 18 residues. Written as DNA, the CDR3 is TGTGCCAGCAGCTTAGGTAGCGGGGGGGCAGGGACCTACAATGAGCAGTTCTTC. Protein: CASSLGSGGAGTYNEQFF.

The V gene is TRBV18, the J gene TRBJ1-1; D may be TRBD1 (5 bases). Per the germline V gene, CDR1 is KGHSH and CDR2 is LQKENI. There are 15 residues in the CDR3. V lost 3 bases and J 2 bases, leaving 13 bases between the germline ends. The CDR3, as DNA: TGTGCCAGCTCACCCGACAGCTATACAAACACTGAAGCTTTCTTT. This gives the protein CASSPDSYTNTEAFF.

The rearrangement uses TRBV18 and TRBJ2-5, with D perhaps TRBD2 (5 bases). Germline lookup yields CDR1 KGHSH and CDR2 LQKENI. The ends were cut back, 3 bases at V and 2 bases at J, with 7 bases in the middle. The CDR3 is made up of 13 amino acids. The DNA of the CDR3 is TGTGCCAGCTCACCCGGGATGCAAGAGACCCAGTACTTC. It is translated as CASSPGMQETQYF.

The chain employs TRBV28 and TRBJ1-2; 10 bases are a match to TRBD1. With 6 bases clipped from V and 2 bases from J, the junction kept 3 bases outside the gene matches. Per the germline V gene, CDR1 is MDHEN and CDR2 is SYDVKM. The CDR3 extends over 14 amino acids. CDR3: CASSTGQGNYGYTF. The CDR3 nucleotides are TGTGCCAGCAGCACGGGACAGGGGAACTATGGCTACACCTTC.